Included here is one TCR beta chain sequence, with context. It lacks a known antigen. The record has no base qualities; no much larger clone is one base away. The sample is drawn from a study of cytomegalovirus exposure and HLA in healthy donors listed by TCRdb under 2017. General notes on the study: In an earlier analysis of 450 to 750 of the donors, 276 Gb of sequence data and about 110 million unique TCR beta sequences from about 179 million T cells were reported. Among the approximately 400 genotyped donors, more than 70% belonged to the genetic ancestry cluster associated with self-reported Caucasian donors. On average, 235,054 unique TCR beta nucleotide sequences were sequenced per donor among 300 to 500 genotyped donors of the cohort, with roughly a sixth of those sequences being non-productive. The study aimed to test whether cataloging public T cell receptors could reveal signatures of past pathogen exposure. Typing coverage differed by locus: A, B, C, DRB1 and DQB1 were typed in about 629-640 donors, DQA1 in about 510, DPA1 in 600 to 610, and DPB1 in 450 to 490. To decide whether each TCR beta V gene segment behaved as functional or pseudogenic, an earlier analysis of some 600 of the donors relied on high-throughput TCR beta sequencing. The later analysis used no new phenotypic data to find candidate immune exposures, relying instead on TCR beta sequences and their occurrence across donors. In a later analysis, previously published TCR beta repertoires from 666 donors were re-analyzed and high-resolution HLA genotyping was added so that TCR occurrence patterns could be studied. Class I and class II HLA loci were covered by the typing at four-digit resolution. Because of strong linkage in the cohort, roughly five DR-DQ haplotypes were treated as single units for association and clustering. In a later genetic analysis, genome-wide SNP genotypes for about 65% of the 666 donors were used, and that subset was treated as a discovery cohort. Donor age, sex, ethnicity and CMV serostatus were compiled alongside the repertoire data. The study combined high-throughput TCR immunosequencing, statistical association of individual TCRs with disease status, and machine learning to predict cytomegalovirus infection status. All discovery cohort repertoires had been generated using a single sequencing platform. Using immunosequencing, the study profiled T cell repertoires from approximately 700 subjects and related those repertoires to cytomegalovirus serostatus. Besides the first cohort of around 700 subjects, a separate validation cohort made up of roughly 130 different subjects was used. An early release covering about 600 HLA-typed donors comprised roughly 300 gigabases of sequencing data and some 79 million unique TCR sequences.

Study-wide findings and limitations: Specific HLA alleles were associated with 16,951 TCR beta sequences at a false discovery rate of 0.05 in a later analysis. Cytomegalovirus status was reported to be diagnosed by the classifier with high specificity and sensitivity in both the original and validation cohorts. In a later genetic analysis, a missense DCLRE1C variant was associated with V-gene and J-gene trimming of TCR beta chains, and the association was replicated in an independent cohort. According to a later analysis, most CMV-associated TCR beta chains appeared to be HLA-restricted, and the HLA associations seemed to be driven largely by CMV exposure. Several of the top co-occurrence clusters appeared to be linked to parvovirus B19, influenza, CMV and Epstein-Barr virus, according to a later analysis. In an earlier analysis of a few hundred of the donors, most TCR beta V segments were observed in productive rearrangements about 90% or about 30% of the time, broadly matching IMGT annotations. In a later analysis, the rate of TCR association differed among HLA loci, with DRB1 alleles having the most associated TCRs and HLA-C alleles having the fewest. A few of the identified cytomegalovirus-associated TCR beta chains were confirmed in vitro to be specific for cytomegalovirus antigens. The authors suggested that the approach could potentially be extended to other disease states and immunological phenotypes. Because counts were too low, 15 to 20 rarely observed V segments, including chromosome 9 orphons, were excluded from the earlier analysis of 587 of the donors. Immune exposure information for the cohort was limited to CMV serostatus. Some IMGT-functional V segments, including TRBV6-2 and TRBV6-3, could not be told apart with the 87-base-pair reads, so those segments were excluded. According to a later genetic analysis, donors in an Asian-associated ancestry cluster had fewer N-insertions in productive TCRs than the approximately 700-donor mean. Most TCR sequences were observed very rarely across donors, whereas some public TCRs were present in many individuals. Compared with equally common non-associated chains, HLA-associated TCR beta chains in a later analysis were more clonally expanded and had lower generation probabilities. Presence/absence analyses assumed roughly uniform sequencing depth across donors, an assumption that may not hold. A further reported finding was that TCR beta sequences accurately predicted the HLA-A and HLA-B alleles for most subjects in the first cohort. In this cohort, only TCR beta chains were sequenced, and detectable features were limited by the absence of alpha or paired-chain data. Assigning TCR associations to individual alleles was difficult when HLA alleles, especially DR and DQ, strongly co-occurred. In the study, approximately 160 TCR beta chains were listed as associated with cytomegalovirus. Linkage disequilibrium might explain the correlated functional status among segregating V segments, but an unknown experimental factor could not be excluded. A group of highly shared sequence variants was considered likely to be a technical artifact of the sequencing pipeline. Because HLA typing was unavailable for some donors at each locus, only the typed subset was used in association tests.

Library preparation employed the immunoSEQ multiplex PCR assay. The multiplex PCR relied on a mix of 60 forward primers for TCR Vbeta segments and 13 reverse primers for TCR Jbeta segments. A multiplex PCR assay on genomic DNA amplified the CDR3 region of rearranged TCR beta genes. The amplified TCR beta libraries were sequenced on the Illumina HiSeq System as 87-base-pair reads. The original pipeline was this. A later analysis tallied around 87 million unique TCR beta chains across the approximately 670 repertoires, and roughly 11 million of those chains were shared by two or more donors. To remove PCR and sequencing errors, raw reads were error-corrected and collapsed into unique sequences using a nearest-neighbor algorithm that merged closely related sequences. Alignment of CDR3 sequences to IMGT reference sequences was used to assign V, D and J gene segments. For a sequence to be retained, at least a six-nucleotide match to both a V gene segment and a J gene segment was required. A rearrangement counted as productive if the CDR3 had no stop codons and remained in frame with V and J, and every other rearrangement counted as non-productive. CDR3 was defined by IMGT convention, running from the second conserved V-encoded cysteine to the conserved J-encoded phenylalanine. The earlier analysis of about 620 of the donors excluded sequences that lacked an unambiguous match to a single V gene segment. In an earlier analysis of roughly 600 of the donors, a V segment was called functional when productive rearrangements were above 56.7%, and segregating when the standard deviation between donors exceeded 5%. To diagnose cytomegalovirus status from the catalog of TCR beta chain sequences, a statistical classification framework was built. V and J gene assignment, in a later analysis, came from comparing TCR nucleotide sequences with IMGT/GENE-DB human TR gene sequences. Using the TCRdist pipeline, a later analysis assigned CDR3 sequences along with most-parsimonious VDJ recombination scenarios. In a later analysis, every TCR beta chain was defined by the combination of its CDR3 amino acid sequence and its V-gene family, and reads without a unique V-gene family were dropped. To address suspected cross-contamination and a sequencing artifact, a later analysis removed over 500 highly shared, low-generation-probability nucleotide sequences. For each public chain, a later analysis derived a clonal expansion index from normalized ranks of inferred template counts within each repertoire. In a later analysis, generation probabilities were computed using a VDJ recombination model fitted to out-of-frame rearrangements, and the results were checked against IGoR. A later analysis scored TCR-TCR, TCR-HLA and TCR-CMV co-occurrence with hypergeometric tests, applying a repertoire-size bias correction to TCR pairs. In a later analysis, false discovery rates were estimated by permuting HLA or CMV assignments 20 times. In a later analysis, co-occurring TCRs were grouped using DBSCAN, with TCRdist sequence similarity added in when clustering inside HLA-allele-positive subsets. Co-occurrence clustering excluded repertoires with fewer than 30,000 or more than 120,000 public chains, plus five with anomalous nucleotide sharing. The table was pulled from immuneACCESS by TCRdb, which kept in-frame rearrangements only. Such tables lose some clones; where checked, under half of the loss comes from unresolved V genes, and the rest has no known cause. V and J calls and clone size are as listed in that table; D and trimming were resolved from the DNA. Present in this sample are fewer than 200,000 clones, 80% to 90% of which were seen just once. The ten top clones hold about 1.7% of the sample.

Including cysteine and phenylalanine, the CDR3 has 15 amino acids. Of the read, only the CDR3 DNA is kept; its 45 bases are in frame from base 1. V has 4 bases trimmed and J has 8 bases trimmed; junction bases matching no gene number 11. The germline V gene gives CDR1 as MNHNS and CDR2 as SASEGT. In total, 500 to 700 healthy bone marrow donors made up the cohort. All cohort members were sampled while nominally healthy, although unrecorded immune exposures were likely present. The donor tested CMV seropositive and was one of the 289 seropositive cohort members. Each donor provided a peripheral blood sample, and peripheral blood mononuclear cells were used for TCR beta sequencing. The Qiagen DNeasy Blood Extraction Kit was used to extract genomic DNA from the blood cell samples.

This sequence uses TRBV6-1 and TRBJ2-1; 7 bases in the junction line up with TRBD2. This TCR derives from a man aged 35 to 55 in good health and CMV-seropositive. The sequencing sample was made of PBMCs. The CDR3 amino acid sequence is: CASSVGMGGSDEQFF. In nucleotides, the sequence is TGTGCCAGCAGTGTGGGGATGGGCGGGAGCGATGAGCAGTTCTTC.